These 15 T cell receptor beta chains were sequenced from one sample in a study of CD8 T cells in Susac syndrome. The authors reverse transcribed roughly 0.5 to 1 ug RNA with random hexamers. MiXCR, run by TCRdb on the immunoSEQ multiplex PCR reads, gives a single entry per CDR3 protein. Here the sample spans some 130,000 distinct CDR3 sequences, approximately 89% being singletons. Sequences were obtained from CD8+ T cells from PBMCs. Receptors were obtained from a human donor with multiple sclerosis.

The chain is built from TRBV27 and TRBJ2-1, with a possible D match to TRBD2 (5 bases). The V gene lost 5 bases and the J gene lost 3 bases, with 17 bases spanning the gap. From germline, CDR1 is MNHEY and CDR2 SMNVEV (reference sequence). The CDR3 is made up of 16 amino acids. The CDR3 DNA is TGTGCCAGCAGTCCGTCGGGGAGCCTATTCTACAATGAGCAGTTCTTC. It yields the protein CASSPSGSLFYNEQFF.

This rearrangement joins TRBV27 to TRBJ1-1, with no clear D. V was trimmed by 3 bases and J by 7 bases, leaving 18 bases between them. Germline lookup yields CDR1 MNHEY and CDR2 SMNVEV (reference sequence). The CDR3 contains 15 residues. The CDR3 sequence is CASSFGMGNQIEAFF. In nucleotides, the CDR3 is TGTGCCAGCAGTTTTGGGATGGGTAACCAGATTGAAGCTTTCTTT.

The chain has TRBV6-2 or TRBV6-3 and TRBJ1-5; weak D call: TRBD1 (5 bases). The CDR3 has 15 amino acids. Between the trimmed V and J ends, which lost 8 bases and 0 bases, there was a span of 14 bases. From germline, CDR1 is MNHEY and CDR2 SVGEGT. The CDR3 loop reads CASEQEPYSNQPQHF. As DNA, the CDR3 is TGTGCCAGCGAACAGGAGCCTTATAGCAATCAGCCCCAGCATTTT.

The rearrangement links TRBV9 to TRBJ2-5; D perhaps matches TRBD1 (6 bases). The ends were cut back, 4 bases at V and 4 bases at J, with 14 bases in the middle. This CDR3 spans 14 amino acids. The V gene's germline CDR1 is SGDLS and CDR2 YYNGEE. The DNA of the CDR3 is TGTGCCAGCAGCACGGGACATCTTCGAGAGACCCAGTACTTC. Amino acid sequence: CASSTGHLRETQYF.

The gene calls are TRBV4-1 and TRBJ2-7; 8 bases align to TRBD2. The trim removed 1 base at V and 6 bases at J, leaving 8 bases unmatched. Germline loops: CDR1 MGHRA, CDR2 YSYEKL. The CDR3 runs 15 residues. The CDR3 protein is CASSQAYGAGVEQYF. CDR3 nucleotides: TGCGCCAGCAGCCAAGCCTACGGAGCGGGAGTCGAGCAGTACTTC.

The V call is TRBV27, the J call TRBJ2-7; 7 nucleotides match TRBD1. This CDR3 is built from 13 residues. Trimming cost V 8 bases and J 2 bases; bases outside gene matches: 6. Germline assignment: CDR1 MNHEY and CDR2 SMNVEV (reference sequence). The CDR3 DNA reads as TGTGCCAGCTCATTGACAGGGACCTACGAGCAGTACTTC. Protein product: CASSLTGTYEQYF.

The CDR3 nucleotides are TGTGCCAGCAGCGCCGTATCGGGACTAGCGGGGAATGAGCAGTTCTTC. Its protein product is CASSAVSGLAGNEQFF. J is TRBJ2-1 and V is TRBV7-9; TRBD2 matches at 13 bases. CDR1 and CDR2 from the germline V gene are SEHNR and FQNEAQ (reference sequence). With 5 bases clipped from V and 7 bases from J, the junction kept 8 bases outside the gene matches. The CDR3 is 16 residues long.

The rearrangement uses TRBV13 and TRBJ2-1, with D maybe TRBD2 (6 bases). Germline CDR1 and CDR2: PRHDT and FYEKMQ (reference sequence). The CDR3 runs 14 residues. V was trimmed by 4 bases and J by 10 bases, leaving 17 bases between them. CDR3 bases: TGTGCCAGCAGCTCGTGGGGGGAGCTGCGGGAGCAGTTCTTC. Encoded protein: CASSSWGELREQFF.

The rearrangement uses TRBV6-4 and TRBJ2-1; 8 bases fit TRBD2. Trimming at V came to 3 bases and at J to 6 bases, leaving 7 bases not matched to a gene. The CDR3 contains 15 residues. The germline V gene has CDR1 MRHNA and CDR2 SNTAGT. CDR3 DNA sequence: TGTGCCAGCAGTGAAGGAGCGGGAGAGGGCAATGAGCAGTTCTTC. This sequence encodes CASSEGAGEGNEQFF.

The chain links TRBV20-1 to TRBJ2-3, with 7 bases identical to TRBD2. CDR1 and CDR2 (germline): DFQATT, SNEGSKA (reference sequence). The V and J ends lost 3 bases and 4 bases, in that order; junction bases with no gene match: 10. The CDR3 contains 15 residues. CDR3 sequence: CSARELAPGPDTQYF. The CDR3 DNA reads TGCAGTGCTAGGGAACTAGCGCCGGGACCAGATACGCAGTATTTT.

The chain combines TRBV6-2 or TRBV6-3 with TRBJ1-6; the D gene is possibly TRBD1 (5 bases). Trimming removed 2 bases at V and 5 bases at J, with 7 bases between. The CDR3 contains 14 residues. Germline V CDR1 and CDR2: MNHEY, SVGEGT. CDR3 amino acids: CASSYGQDNSPLHF. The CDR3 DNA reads TGTGCCAGCAGTTACGGACAAGATAATTCACCCCTCCACTTT.

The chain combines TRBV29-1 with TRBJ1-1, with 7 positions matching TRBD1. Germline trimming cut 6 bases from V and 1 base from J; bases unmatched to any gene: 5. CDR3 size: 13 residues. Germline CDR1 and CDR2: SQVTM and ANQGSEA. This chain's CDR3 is CSVWTGENTEAFF. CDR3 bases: TGCAGCGTATGGACAGGAGAGAACACTGAAGCTTTCTTT.

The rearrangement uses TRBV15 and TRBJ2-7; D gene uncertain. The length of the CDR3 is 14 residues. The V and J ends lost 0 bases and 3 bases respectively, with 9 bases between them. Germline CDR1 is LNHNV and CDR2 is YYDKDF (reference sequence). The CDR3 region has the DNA TGTGCCACCAGCAGAGATTTGGTTTTCTACGAGCAGTACTTC. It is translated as CATSRDLVFYEQYF.

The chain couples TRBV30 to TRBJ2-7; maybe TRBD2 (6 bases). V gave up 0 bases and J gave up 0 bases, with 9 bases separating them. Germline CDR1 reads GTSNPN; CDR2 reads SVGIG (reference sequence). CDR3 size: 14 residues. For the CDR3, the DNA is TGTGCCTGGAGTGTTGGTAGCGGCTCCTACGAGCAGTACTTC. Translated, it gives CAWSVGSGSYEQYF.

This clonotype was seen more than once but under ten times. The CDR3 coding sequence is TGTGCCAGCAGTGAAGCAGTCAATCAGCCCCAGCATTTT. Its translation: CASSEAVNQPQHF. The chain carries TRBV6-1 and TRBJ1-5; D is uncertain. The V end lost 0 bases, the J end lost 3 bases, and 3 bases lay between the germline ends. The CDR3 length is 13 residues. Germline assignment: CDR1 MNHNS and CDR2 SASEGT.